This T cell receptor (beta chain) was documented in a study of T cell responses to AZD1222 COVID-19 vaccine. Timing groups of about 4 and about 12 weeks for second doses were pooled. CDR3 length equals 15 residues. The germline gives CDR1 SNHLY, CDR2 FYNNEI. V trimming: 6 bases; J trimming: 1 base; junction bases outside the gene matches: 1. Findings of the study overall: Donors, mostly white British, included more females; clonal diversity was possibly underestimated.

Generated by immunoSEQ multiplex PCR, the TCRdb table keeps only in-frame clones and is missing some. The sample holds about 130,000 clones, nearly 90% seen once. Concerning this clone: As yet, its antigen is unknown.

The TCR originated in an adult who received the AZD1222 COVID-19 vaccine. The gene calls are TRBV2 and TRBJ2-5, with 14 bases matching TRBD2. The source was peripheral blood, collected 28 days after the second AZD1222 dose. The DNA for the CDR3 is TGTGCCAGCAGGGGACTAGCGGGGGTCCAAGAGACCCAGTACTTC. This gives the protein CASRGLAGVQETQYF.